This TCR beta chain is drawn from a study of beta chain features in type 1 diabetes. Study results and limitations: Moderately but significantly shorter TCRB CDR3s were found in Type 1 diabetes patients in all four CD4+ subsets.

Turning to this clone: No antigen is known for it.

The isolated RNA, all of it, was reverse transcribed, so expressed TCRB transcripts were what got sequenced. The repertoire was sequenced with immunoSEQ multiplex PCR; TCRdb's copy has only in-frame clones and lacks some. This table holds over 150,000 clones, 7.8% found once. This CDR3 contains 14 residues. From germline, CDR1 is SGHNT and CDR2 YYREEE (reference sequence). Trimming at V came to 2 bases and at J to 7 bases, leaving 5 bases not matched to a gene. Sequenced material: central memory CD4+ T cells from blood. The TCR was taken from a woman between 35 and 50 years old with type 1 diabetes. The chain employs TRBV5-4 and TRBJ1-4, with TRBD1 identical over 7 bases. Here the CDR3 DNA reads TGTGCCAGCAGCTTTACAGGGGTCCCTGAAAAACTGTTTTTT. Translating it yields CASSFTGVPEKLFF.